This T cell receptor beta chain was sequenced during a study of identical twins. Study findings and constraints: With abundant cord blood beta clonotypes, insertions were fewer; memory repertoires showed no such pattern. Monozygotic twin pairs showed more out-of-frame TCR alpha sharing than models estimated. Interpretation of the results relied on cross-sectional statistical analysis and not on following the same donors.

Per germline, CDR1 SGHNT and CDR2 YENEEA. The CDR3 runs 18 residues. V shed 4 bases and J shed 0 bases, with 20 bases lying between them. Via MiXCR, TCRdb re-called the 5' RACE reads, giving one row per CDR3 protein. The data show around 280,000 distinct CDR3 sequences, about 8% seen once. This clonotype showed up many times. The antigen remains undetermined. The sample was also reused in another study, on yellow fever vaccine responses in identical twins. Per that study: Reportedly, the response of twins' T cells to the vaccine seemed partly convergent, partly personalized.

The sequence was collected from a woman between 18 and 29 years old in good health. The specimen sequenced was memory (CD45RO+) T cells sorted from blood. J is TRBJ2-3 and V is TRBV11-3; possibly TRBD1 or TRBD2 for D (6 bases each). This CDR3 is CASSSKGGNMASTDTQYF. The CDR3 DNA sequence: TGTGCCAGCAGCTCGAAAGGGGGGAACATGGCAAGCACAGATACGCAGTATTTT.